This T cell receptor beta chain was identified during a study of cytomegalovirus exposure and HLA in healthy donors. Turning to the study itself: Of approximately 400 genotyped donors, roughly 81% clustered with self-reported Caucasian donors.

This clone was recorded once. PCR involved 60 Vbeta and 13 Jbeta primers. Sequenced by immunoSEQ multiplex PCR; TCRdb stores in-frame clones only, minus some. This sample has about 80,000 clones; under 80% occur once, and the top ten carry 10% to 15%. V was clipped by 4 bases and J by 0 bases, with 20 bases between them. Germline V gene lookup returns CDR1 SGDLS and CDR2 YYNGEE. The CDR3 totals 17 residues. The chain employs TRBV9 and TRBJ2-7; D gene ambiguous. The TCR was taken from a human donor in good health. The sample taken for sequencing was PBMCs. The CDR3: CASSPRVGRKTSYEQYF. The CDR3 nucleotides are TGTGCCAGCAGCCCCCGAGTGGGCAGAAAAACCTCCTACGAGCAGTACTTC.